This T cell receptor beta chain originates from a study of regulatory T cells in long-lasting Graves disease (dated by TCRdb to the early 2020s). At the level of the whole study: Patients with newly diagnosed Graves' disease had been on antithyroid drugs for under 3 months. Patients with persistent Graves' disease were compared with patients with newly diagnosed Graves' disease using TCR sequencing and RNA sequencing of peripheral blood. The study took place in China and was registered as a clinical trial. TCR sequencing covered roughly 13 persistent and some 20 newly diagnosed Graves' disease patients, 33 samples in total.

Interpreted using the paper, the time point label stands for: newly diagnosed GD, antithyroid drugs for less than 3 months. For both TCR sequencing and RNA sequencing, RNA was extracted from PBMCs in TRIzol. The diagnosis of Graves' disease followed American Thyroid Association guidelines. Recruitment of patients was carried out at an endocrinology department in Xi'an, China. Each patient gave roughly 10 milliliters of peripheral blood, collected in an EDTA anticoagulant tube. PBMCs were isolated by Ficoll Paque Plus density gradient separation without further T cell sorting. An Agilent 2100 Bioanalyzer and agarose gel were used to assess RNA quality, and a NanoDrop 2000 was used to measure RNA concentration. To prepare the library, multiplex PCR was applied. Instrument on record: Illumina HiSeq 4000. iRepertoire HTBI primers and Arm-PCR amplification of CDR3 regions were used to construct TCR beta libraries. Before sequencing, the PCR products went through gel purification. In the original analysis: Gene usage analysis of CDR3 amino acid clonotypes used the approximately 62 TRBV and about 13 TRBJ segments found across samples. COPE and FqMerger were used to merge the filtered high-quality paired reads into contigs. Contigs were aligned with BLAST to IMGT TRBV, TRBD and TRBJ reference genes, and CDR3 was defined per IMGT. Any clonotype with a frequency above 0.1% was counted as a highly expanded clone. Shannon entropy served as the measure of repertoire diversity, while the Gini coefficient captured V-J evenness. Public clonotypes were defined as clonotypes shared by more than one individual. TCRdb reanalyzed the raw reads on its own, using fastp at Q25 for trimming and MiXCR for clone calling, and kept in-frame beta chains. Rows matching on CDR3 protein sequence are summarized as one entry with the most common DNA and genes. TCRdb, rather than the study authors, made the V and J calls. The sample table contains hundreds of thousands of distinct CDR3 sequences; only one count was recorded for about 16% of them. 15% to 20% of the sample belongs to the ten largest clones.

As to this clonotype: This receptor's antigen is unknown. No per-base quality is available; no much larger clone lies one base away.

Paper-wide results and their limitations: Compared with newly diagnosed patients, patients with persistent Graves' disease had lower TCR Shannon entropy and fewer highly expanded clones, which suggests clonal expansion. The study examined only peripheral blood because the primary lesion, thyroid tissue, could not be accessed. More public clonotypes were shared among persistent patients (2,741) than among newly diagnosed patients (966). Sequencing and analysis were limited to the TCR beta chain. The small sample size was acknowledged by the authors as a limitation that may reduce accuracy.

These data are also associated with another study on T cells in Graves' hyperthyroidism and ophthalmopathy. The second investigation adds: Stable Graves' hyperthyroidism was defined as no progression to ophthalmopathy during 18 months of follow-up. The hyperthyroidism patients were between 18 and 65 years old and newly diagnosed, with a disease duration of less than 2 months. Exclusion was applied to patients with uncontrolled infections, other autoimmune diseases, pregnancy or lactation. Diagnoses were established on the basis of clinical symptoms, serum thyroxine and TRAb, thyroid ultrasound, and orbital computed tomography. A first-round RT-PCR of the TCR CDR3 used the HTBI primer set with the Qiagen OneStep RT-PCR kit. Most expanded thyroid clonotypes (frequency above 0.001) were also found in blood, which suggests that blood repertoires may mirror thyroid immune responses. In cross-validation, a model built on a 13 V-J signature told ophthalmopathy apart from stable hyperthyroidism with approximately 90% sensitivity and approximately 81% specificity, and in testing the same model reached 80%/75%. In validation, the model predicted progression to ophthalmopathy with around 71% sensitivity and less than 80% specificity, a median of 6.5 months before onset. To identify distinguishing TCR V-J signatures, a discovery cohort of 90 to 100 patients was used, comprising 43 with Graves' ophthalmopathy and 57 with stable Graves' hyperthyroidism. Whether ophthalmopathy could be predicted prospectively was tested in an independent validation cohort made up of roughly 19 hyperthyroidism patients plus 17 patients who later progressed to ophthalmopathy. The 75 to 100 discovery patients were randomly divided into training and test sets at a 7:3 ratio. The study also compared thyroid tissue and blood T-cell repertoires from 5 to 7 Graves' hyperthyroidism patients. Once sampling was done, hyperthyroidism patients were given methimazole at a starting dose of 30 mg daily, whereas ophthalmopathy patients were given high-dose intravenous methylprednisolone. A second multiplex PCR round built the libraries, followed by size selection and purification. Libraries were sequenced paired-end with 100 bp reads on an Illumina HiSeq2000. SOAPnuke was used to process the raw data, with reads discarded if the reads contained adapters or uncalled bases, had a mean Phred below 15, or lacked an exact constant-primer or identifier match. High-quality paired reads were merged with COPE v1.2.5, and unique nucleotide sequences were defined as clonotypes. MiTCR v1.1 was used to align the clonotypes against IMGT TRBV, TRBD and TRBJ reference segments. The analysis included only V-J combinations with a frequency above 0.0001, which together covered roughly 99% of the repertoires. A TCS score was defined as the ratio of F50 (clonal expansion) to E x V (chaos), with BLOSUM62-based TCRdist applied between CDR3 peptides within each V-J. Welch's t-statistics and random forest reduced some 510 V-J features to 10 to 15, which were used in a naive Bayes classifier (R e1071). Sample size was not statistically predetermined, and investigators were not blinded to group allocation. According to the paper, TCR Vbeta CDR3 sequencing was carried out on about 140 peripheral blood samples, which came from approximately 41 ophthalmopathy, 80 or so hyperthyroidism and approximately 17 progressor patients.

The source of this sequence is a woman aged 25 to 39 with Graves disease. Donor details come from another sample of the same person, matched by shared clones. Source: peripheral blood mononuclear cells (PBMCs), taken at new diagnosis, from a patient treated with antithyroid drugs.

CDR3 loop: CASSQDSGYEGNQPQHF. Here is the DNA: TGCGCCAGCAGCCAAGATTCAGGGTACGAGGGTAATCAGCCCCAGCATTTT. The rearrangement combines TRBV4-1 with TRBJ1-5; TRBD1 could be the D gene, as 5 bases match. The CDR3 contains 17 residues, cysteine and phenylalanine counted. The retained sequence is limited to the CDR3, 51 bases, with the frame set at the first base. The germline V gene supplies CDR1 MGHRA and CDR2 YSYEKL. V is clipped by 0 bases and J by 4 bases, and the sequence between their germline boundaries is 16 bases long.